This T cell receptor beta chain appears in the sequencing data of a study of post-analysis software for immune sequencing data. On the study more broadly: Recorded subtypes: relapsing-remitting, secondary progressive, progressive-relapsing; some patients unannotated.

A remark on this clonotype: Its cognate antigen is unknown.

The V and J ends lost 6 bases and 10 bases, in that order; junction bases with no gene match: 9. The CDR3 length is 13 residues. Germline V lookup: CDR1 MNHNY, CDR2 SVGAGI (reference sequence). Carried by the TCR beta cDNA libraries were unique molecular identifiers. T cells numbering roughly 1 to 10 million yielded about 500,000 cDNA molecules. TCRdb ran MiXCR on the PCR reads and lists one entry per CDR3 protein. The sample includes roughly 620,000 distinct CDR3 sequences, about 44% of them seen just once. Regarding the study as a whole: Same-batch preparations were strongly co-clustered by F measure. Elevated frequency relative to controls characterized roughly 5 TRBV segments in patients, TRBV5-6, TRBV5-1 and TRBV20-1 among them. Normalized Chao1 diversity in multiple sclerosis patients fell significantly below that of controls.

The genes are TRBV6-6 and TRBJ2-5, with 9 bases that match TRBD1. The sequenced material came from blood. The TCR comes from a girl aged 5 to 17 with multiple sclerosis. Written as DNA, the CDR3 is TGTGCCAGCAGGGACCGGGACAGGGAAGGCCAGTACTTC. Its translation is CASRDRDREGQYF.